The source of this T cell receptor beta chain is a study of Ad26.COV2.S vaccination and SARS-CoV-2 variants. The wider study: Donor joined the COV1001 Ad26.COV2.S trial arm. Overall study findings and caveats: Breadth and depth estimates from TCRs may understate total T cell responses.

Details on this clone: The antigen remains unidentified.

Germline assignment: CDR1 LNHDA and CDR2 SQIVND (reference sequence). V was shortened by 3 bases and J by 0 bases, with 9 bases between the two germline ends. The CDR3 has 16 residues. Sequencing used immunoSEQ multiplex PCR; TCRdb keeps in-frame clones, though not all of them. The sample records about 280,000 clones, 80% to 90% being singletons. Specified treatment: 15 to 20 received Ad26.COV2.S at low or high dose, single or two shots; 5 received placebo; per-sample allocation not given. Sampling was performed 63 days after the first vaccine or placebo injection. This sequence joins TRBV19 and TRBJ1-6, with D possibly being TRBD1 (6 bases). This specimen was peripheral blood, taken in a trial of Ad26.COV2.S vaccine versus placebo. The clonotype comes from a person aged 18 to 59 who received the Ad26.COV2.S COVID-19 vaccine or a placebo. The CDR3 loop is CASSIGGPSYNSPLHF. CDR3 in DNA: TGTGCCAGTAGTATTGGGGGGCCCTCCTATAATTCACCCCTCCACTTT.